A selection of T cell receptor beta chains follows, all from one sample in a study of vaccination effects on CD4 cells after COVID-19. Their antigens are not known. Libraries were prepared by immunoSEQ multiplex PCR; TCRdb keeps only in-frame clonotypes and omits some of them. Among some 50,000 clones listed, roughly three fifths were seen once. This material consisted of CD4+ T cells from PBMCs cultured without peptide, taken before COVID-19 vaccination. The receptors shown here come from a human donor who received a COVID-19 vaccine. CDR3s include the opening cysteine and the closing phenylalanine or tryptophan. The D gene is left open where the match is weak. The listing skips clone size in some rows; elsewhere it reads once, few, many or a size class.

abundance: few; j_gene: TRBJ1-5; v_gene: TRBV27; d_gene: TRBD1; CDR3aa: CASQERGPYSNQPQHF; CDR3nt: TGTGCCAGCCAGGAGAGGGGGCCGTATAGCAATCAGCCCCAGCATTTT
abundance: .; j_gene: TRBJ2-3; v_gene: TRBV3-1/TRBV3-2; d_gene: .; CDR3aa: CASSQDPRGGDTQYF; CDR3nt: TGTGCCAGCAGCCAAGATCCCAGGGGAGGAGATACGCAGTATTTT
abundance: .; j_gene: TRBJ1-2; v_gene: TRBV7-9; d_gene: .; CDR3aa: CASSLGRNYGYTF; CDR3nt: TGTGCCAGCAGCTTAGGGCGAAACTATGGCTACACCTTC
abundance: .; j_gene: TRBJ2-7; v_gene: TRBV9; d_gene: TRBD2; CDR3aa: CASSVGASGDYEQYF; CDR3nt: TGTGCCAGCAGCGTAGGGGCTAGCGGGGACTACGAGCAGTACTTC
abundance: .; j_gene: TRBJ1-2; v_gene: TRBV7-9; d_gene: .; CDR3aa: CASSPKGGAYGYTF; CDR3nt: TGTGCCAGCAGCCCAAAAGGGGGGGCCTATGGCTACACCTTC
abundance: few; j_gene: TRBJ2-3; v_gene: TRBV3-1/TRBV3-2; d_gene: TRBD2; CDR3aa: CASSPGLAGADTQYF; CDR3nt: TGTGCCAGCAGCCCGGGACTAGCGGGGGCAGATACGCAGTATTTT
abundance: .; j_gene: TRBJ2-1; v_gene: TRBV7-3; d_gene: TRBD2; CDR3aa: CASSFGGGPYNEQFF; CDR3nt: TGTGCCAGCAGCTTCGGCGGGGGGCCCTACAATGAGCAGTTCTTC
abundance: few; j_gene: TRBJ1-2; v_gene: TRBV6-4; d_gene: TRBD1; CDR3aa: CASRPGTGYDYTF; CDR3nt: TGTGCCAGCAGGCCCGGGACAGGGTACGACTACACCTTC
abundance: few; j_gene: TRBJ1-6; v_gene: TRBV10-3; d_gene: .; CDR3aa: CAISQTGTLYNSPLHF; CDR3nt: TGTGCCATCAGTCAAACCGGGACCTTATATAATTCACCCCTCCACTTT
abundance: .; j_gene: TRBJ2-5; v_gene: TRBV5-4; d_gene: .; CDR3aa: CASSLAPAQETQYF; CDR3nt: TGTGCCAGCAGCTTGGCTCCAGCCCAAGAGACCCAGTACTTC
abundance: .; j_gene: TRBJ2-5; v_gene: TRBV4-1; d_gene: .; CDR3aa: CASSQALGETQYF; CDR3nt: TGCGCCAGCAGCCAAGCATTAGGAGAGACCCAGTACTTC
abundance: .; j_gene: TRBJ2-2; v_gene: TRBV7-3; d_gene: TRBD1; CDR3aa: CASSAQGAGQGELFF; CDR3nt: TGTGCCAGCAGCGCGCAGGGGGCGGGTCAGGGGGAGCTGTTTTTT
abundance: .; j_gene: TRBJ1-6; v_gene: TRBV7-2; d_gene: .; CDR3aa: CASSSGWGSNSPLHF; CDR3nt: TGTGCCAGCAGCTCCGGGTGGGGCAGTAATTCACCCCTCCACTTT
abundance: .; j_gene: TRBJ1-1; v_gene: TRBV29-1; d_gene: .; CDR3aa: CSTLREMNTEAFF; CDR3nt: TGCAGCACCCTCAGGGAGATGAACACTGAAGCTTTCTTT
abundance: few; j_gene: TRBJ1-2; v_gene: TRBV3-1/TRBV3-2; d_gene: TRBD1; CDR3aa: CASSQGRTGGNYGYTF; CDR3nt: TGTGCCAGCAGCCAAGGTCGGACAGGGGGGAACTATGGCTACACCTTC
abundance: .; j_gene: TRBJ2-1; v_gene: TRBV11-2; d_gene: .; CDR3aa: CASSLDRFGNEQFF; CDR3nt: TGTGCCAGCAGCTTAGACCGGTTCGGGAATGAGCAGTTCTTC
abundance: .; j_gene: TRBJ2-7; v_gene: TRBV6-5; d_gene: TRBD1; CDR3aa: CASSYVDRDEQYF; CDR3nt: TGTGCCAGCAGTTACGTAGACAGGGACGAGCAGTACTTC
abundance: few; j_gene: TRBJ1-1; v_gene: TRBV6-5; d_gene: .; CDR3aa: CASSPLGGNTEAFF; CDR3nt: TGTGCCAGCAGCCCCTTAGGGGGGAACACTGAAGCTTTCTTT
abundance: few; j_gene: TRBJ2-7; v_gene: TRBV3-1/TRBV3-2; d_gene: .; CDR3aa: CASSQAYEQYF; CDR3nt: TGTGCCAGCAGCCAAGCCTACGAGCAGTACTTC
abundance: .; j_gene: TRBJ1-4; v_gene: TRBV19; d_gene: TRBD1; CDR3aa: CASSGQGGTHDGKLFF; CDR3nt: TGTGCCAGTAGTGGACAGGGTGGCACCCACGATGGAAAACTGTTTTTT
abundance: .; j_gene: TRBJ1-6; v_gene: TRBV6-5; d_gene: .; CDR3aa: CASSYRVWNSPLHF; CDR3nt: TGTGCCAGCAGTTACAGGGTCTGGAATTCACCCCTCCACTTT
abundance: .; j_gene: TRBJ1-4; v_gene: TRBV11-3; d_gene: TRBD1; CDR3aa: CASSLGQGSIRAGDEKLFF; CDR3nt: TGTGCCAGCAGCTTAGGACAGGGGTCGATCCGAGCAGGTGATGAAAAACTGTTTTTT
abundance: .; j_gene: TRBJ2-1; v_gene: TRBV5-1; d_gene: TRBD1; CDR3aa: CASSLEGQQKGITWDEQFF; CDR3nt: TGCGCCAGCAGCTTGGAGGGACAGCAAAAGGGAATTACATGGGATGAGCAGTTCTTC
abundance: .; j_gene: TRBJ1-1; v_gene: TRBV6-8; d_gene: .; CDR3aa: CASSPQEGPEAFF; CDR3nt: TGTGCCAGCAGCCCACAGGAGGGCCCTGAAGCTTTCTTT
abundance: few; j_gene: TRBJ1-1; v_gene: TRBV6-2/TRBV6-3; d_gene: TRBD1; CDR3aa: CASSPLHRGNTEAFF; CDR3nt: TGTGCCAGCAGCCCACTTCACAGGGGAAACACTGAAGCTTTCTTT
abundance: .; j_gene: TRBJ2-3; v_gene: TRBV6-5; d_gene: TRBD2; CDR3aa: CASNGGGYTDTQYF; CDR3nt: TGTGCCAGCAACGGGGGGGGGTACACAGATACGCAGTATTTT
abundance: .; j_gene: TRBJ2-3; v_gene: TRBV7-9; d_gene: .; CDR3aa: CASSISGSSTDTQYF; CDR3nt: TGTGCCAGCAGCATTTCAGGGTCAAGCACAGATACGCAGTATTTT
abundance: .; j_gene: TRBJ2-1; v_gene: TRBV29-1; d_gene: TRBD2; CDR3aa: CSGLAGGRGEQFF; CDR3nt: TGCAGCGGCTTAGCGGGGGGCCGGGGTGAGCAGTTCTTC
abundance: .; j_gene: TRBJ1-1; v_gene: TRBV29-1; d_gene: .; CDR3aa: CSVAREAEAFF; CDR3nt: TGCAGCGTTGCCAGGGAGGCGGAAGCTTTCTTT